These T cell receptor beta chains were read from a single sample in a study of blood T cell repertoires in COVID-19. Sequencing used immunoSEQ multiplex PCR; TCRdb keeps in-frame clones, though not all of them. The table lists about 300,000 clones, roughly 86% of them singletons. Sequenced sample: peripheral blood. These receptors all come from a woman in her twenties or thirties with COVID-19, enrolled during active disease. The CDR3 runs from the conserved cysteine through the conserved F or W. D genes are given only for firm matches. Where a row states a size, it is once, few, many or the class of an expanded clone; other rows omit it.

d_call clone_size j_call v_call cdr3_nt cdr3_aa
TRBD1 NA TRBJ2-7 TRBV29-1 TGCAGCATATCAACCGGGACAGGGGGCGGGGAGCAGTACTTC CSISTGTGGGEQYF
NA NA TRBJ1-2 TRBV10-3 TGTGCCATCTGGGGCGGTTACGGCTACACCTTC CAIWGGYGYTF
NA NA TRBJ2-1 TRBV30 TGTGCCTGGAGTTCTCGCAATGAGCAGTTCTTC CAWSSRNEQFF
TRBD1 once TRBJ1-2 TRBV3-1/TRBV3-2 TGTGCCAGCAGCCGAGAACGACAGGGGGCGGGGTATGGCTACACCTTC CASSRERQGAGYGYTF
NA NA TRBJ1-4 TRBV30 TGTGCCTGGAGTGTACTTTCGGGATATGAAAAACTGTTTTTT CAWSVLSGYEKLFF
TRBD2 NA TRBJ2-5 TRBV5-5 TGTGCCAGCAGCCCCGGGACTAGCACGTATGAAGAGACCCAGTACTTC CASSPGTSTYEETQYF
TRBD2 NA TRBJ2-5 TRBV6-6 TGTGCCAGCAGTCGATCTACTAGCGGGGGAGAGACCCAGTACTTC CASSRSTSGGETQYF
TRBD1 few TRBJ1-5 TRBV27 TGTGCCAGCAGTTCCTACAGGGGGCACCAGCCCCAGCATTTT CASSSYRGHQPQHF
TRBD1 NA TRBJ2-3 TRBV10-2 TGCGCCAGCAGTGAGCCGACAGGGATCGCAGATACGCAGTATTTT CASSEPTGIADTQYF
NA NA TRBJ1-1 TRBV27 TGTGCCAGCAGTTTATTTCGGGGAACTGAAGCTTTCTTT CASSLFRGTEAFF
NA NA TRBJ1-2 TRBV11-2 TGTGCCCCTGCGCGAGAGGGATCTTTTGCTAACTATGGCTACACCTTC CAPAREGSFANYGYTF
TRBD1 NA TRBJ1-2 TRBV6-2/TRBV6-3 TGTGCCAGCAGTCCGGGACAGAACTATGGCTACACCTTC CASSPGQNYGYTF
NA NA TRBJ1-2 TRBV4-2 TGTGCCAGCAGCCAAGAGCGTGGATGGCAGGGAATCGACTACACCTTC CASSQERGWQGIDYTF
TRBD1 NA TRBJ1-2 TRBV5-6 TGTGCCAGCAACGACAGGGTCTATGGCTACACCTTC CASNDRVYGYTF
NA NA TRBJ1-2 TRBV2 TGTGCCAGCAGTGAGTCGGTTTATGGCTACACCTTC CASSESVYGYTF
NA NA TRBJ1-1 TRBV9 TGTGCCAGCAGCTACGGCAGGGACACTGAAGCTTTCTTT CASSYGRDTEAFF
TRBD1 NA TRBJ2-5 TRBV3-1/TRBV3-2 TGTGCCAGCAGCCGGGGACAGGGAGGAAGGAACTTC CASSRGQGGRNF
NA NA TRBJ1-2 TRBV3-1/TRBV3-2 TGTGCCAGCAGCTCAGGGTTTACTAACTATGGCTACACCTTC CASSSGFTNYGYTF
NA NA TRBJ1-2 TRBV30 TGTGCCTGGACCGCTGGGGGCACCTATGGCTACACCTTC CAWTAGGTYGYTF
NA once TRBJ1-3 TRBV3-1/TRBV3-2 TGTGCCAGCAGCCAAGAAACAGGGTCTGGAAACACCATATATTTT CASSQETGSGNTIYF
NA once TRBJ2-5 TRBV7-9 TGTGCTACGACAGAAGAAGAGACCCAGTACTTC CATTEEETQYF
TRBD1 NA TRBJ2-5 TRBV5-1 TGCGCCAGCAGCTTGTGGACAGGGGCTGGGGAGACCCAGTACTTC CASSLWTGAGETQYF
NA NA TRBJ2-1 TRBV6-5 TGTGCCAGCAGTTACTCGACTCAAAGATTTTACAATGAGCAGTTCTTC CASSYSTQRFYNEQFF
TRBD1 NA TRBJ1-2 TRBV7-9 TGTGCCAGCAGCCTACTAGCTCGGACAGGGGGTCATGGCTACACCTTC CASSLLARTGGHGYTF
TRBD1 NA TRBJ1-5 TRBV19 TGTGCCAGTAGTCCCCGACAGGGTGGCAATCAGCCCCAGCATTTT CASSPRQGGNQPQHF
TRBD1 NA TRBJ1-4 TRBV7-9 TGTGCCACCCACAGGGGGGGAGGAGGTGAAAAACTGTTTTTT CATHRGGGGEKLFF
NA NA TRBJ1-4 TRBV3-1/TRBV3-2 TGTGCCAGCAGCCCTGGTGGACAGAGAAATGAAAAACTGTTTTTT CASSPGGQRNEKLFF
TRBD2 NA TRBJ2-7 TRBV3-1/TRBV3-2 TGTGCCAGCAGCCAAGATCAGCTAGCGGGGGTCCTCCATCACGAGCAGTACTTC CASSQDQLAGVLHHEQYF
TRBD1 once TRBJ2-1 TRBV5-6 TGTGCCAGCAGCCGACCCCCAGGGGACAGGGACTACAATGAGCAGTTCTTC CASSRPPGDRDYNEQFF
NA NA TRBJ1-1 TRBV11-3 TGTGCCAGCAGCTTAGATTTGGGACACACGAACACTGAAGCTTTCTTT CASSLDLGHTNTEAFF
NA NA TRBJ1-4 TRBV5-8 TGTGCCAGCAGCTTGGGGACAGCTGACGGGGAAAAACTGTTTTTT CASSLGTADGEKLFF
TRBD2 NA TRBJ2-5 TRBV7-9 TGTGCCAGCAGCTTTGAACTAGCGGAGACCCAGTACTTC CASSFELAETQYF
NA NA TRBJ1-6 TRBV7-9 TGTGCCAGCAGCCCCAGGGATAATTCACCCCTCCACTTT CASSPRDNSPLHF
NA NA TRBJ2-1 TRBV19 TGTGCCAGTAGTATCTCGACGGGGAATGAGCAGTTCTTC CASSISTGNEQFF
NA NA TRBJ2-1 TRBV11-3 TGTGCCAGCAGCTCGACACCGGCCAATGAGCAGTTCTTC CASSSTPANEQFF
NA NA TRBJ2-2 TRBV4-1 TGCGCCAGCAGCCAAAGGTGGGGACATAACACCGGGGAGCTGTTTTTT CASSQRWGHNTGELFF
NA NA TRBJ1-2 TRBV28 TGTGCCAGCAGTTTAAGAGGGGCGGACAGAGGCTACACCTTC CASSLRGADRGYTF
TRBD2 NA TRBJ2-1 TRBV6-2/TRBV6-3 TGTGCCAGCAGTTTCTTAAGCGTAGCGGGGGGCCCCCGTGAGCAGTTCTTC CASSFLSVAGGPREQFF
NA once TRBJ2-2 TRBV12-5 TGTGCTAGTGGTTTGAAGACAGGATACACCGGGGAGCTGTTTTTT CASGLKTGYTGELFF
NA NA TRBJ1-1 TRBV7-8 TGTGCCAGCAGCGCCCGACGGAGCATGAACACTGAAGCTTTCTTT CASSARRSMNTEAFF
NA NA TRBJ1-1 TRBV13 TGTGCCAGCAGCTTAGGCCTCAACGCGGCCAGTGAAGCTTTCTTT CASSLGLNAASEAFF
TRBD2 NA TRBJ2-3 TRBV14 TGTGCCAGCAGCCAAGCCCTCTTCGGGGGGAGTTTTTTT CASSQALFGGSFF
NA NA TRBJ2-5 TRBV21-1 TGTGCCAGCAGCAAAGAACGGGGGCAAGAGACCCAGTACTTC CASSKERGQETQYF
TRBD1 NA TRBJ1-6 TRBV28 TGTGCCAGCAGTTTATTTGGGACAGGGGGGAGAGCCTATAATTCACCCCTCCACTTT CASSLFGTGGRAYNSPLHF
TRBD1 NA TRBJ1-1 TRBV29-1 TGCAGCGTAAAGGACAGGGGCGGCACTGAAGCTTTCTTT CSVKDRGGTEAFF
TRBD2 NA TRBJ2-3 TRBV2 TGTGCCAGCAGAACTAAGCGGGGGGGCGTGGATACGCAGTATTTT CASRTKRGGVDTQYF
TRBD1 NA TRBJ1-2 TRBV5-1 TGCGCCAGCAGCTCCGGGGACAGGATCGGCTACACCTTC CASSSGDRIGYTF
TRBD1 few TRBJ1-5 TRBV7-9 TGTGCCAGCAGCTTAGGAGGGGGCGTTGATCAGCCCCAGCATTTT CASSLGGGVDQPQHF
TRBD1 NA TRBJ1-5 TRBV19 TGTGCCAGTAGTACGGGGACAGTTCGTCAGCCCCAGCATTTT CASSTGTVRQPQHF
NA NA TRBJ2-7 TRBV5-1 TGCGCCAGCAGCCTCCCGGGGGGCGGGGGACAATACGAGCAGTACTTC CASSLPGGGGQYEQYF
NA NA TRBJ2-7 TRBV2 TGTGCCAGCAGCGAAGGCCCGGTTTCCTACGAGCAGTACTTC CASSEGPVSYEQYF
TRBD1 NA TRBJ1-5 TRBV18 TGTGCCAGCTCCTGGAGACAGGGGATCAATCAGCCCCAGCATTTT CASSWRQGINQPQHF